One T cell receptor beta chain is described in this entry. The data were produced by immunoSEQ multiplex PCR, yet TCRdb's version contains in-frame clones alone and is incomplete. This sample carries 160,000 or so clones, more than 85% of them seen once, and the ten largest clones take 1.2%. The sample originates from a study of blood T cell repertoires in COVID-19. The CDR3 runs to 17 residues. Germline CDR1 reads LNHNV; CDR2 reads YYDKDF (reference sequence). Between the trimmed V and J ends, which lost 3 bases and 4 bases, there was a span of 19 bases. Residents of approximately 25 US areas, aged roughly 18 to 89 years, made up the participants.

The receptor was isolated from a human donor with acute COVID-19. The donor label of this sample is uncertain. The rearrangement joins TRBV15 to TRBJ1-3, with D unresolved. The sample was PBMCs or T cells enriched from blood (not recorded which). The CDR3 spells CATSRGALRSSGNTIYF. The CDR3, as DNA: TGTGCCACCAGCAGGGGTGCTTTGAGGTCGTCGGGAAACACCATATATTTT.